This T cell receptor beta chain derives from a study of blood T cell repertoires in COVID-19. The wider study: PBMCs, B-cell-depleted T cells, or T cells were the source of the cDNA or gDNA that made up the material.

Sequencing was performed with immunoSEQ multiplex PCR; in TCRdb, only in-frame clones are kept and a portion is missing. The sample lists more than 250,000 clones; about 86% were seen once. The CDR3 is 13 amino acids. V dropped 1 base and J dropped 4 bases, with 7 bases sitting between them. The receptor's source is a woman under 40 who had recovered from COVID-19. The gene calls are TRBV12-3 or TRBV12-4 and TRBJ1-2; D gene ambiguous. Source material: peripheral blood. The CDR3 sequence: CASSLVGTYGYTF. CDR3 bases: TGTGCCAGCAGTTTAGTTGGCACCTATGGCTACACCTTC.